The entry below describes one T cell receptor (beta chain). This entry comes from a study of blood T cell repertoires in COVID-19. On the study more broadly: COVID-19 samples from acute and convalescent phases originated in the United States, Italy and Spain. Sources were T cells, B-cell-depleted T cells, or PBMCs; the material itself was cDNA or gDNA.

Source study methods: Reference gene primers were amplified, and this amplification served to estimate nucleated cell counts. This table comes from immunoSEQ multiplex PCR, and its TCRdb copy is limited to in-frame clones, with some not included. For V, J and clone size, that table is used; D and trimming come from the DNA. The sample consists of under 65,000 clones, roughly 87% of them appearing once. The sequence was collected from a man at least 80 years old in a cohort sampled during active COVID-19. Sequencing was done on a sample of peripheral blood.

CDR3 in amino acids: CAVQTGADGYTF. In DNA form, the CDR3 reads TGTGCCGTCCAGACAGGCGCGGATGGCTACACCTTC. J is TRBJ1-2 and V is TRBV3-1 (or the pseudogene TRBV3-2); the D gene is possibly TRBD1 (6 bases). CDR1 and CDR2 from the germline V gene are LGHDT and YNNKEL (reference sequence). CDR3 size: 12 residues. Trimming shortened V by 11 bases and J by 6 bases, and 16 bases separated the two germline ends.